One sample yielded the 14 T cell receptor beta chains listed below, sequenced in a study of cytomegalovirus exposure and HLA in healthy donors. PCR amplification relied on 60 Vbeta primers (plus 13 Jbeta primers). The data were produced by immunoSEQ multiplex PCR, yet TCRdb's version contains in-frame clones alone and is incomplete. The sample has roughly 110,000 clones; roughly 70% are singletons. The sequencing input was PBMCs. The source of these receptors is a male donor in good health and CMV-seropositive.

V is TRBV30 and J is TRBJ2-2, with 7 bases fitting TRBD2. The CDR3 is 15 amino acids. Germline V gene data show CDR1 as GTSNPN and CDR2 as SVGIG (reference sequence). The J segment lost 3 bases and the V segment lost 4 bases, leaving 8 bases of the junction unmatched. The CDR3 DNA reads TGTGCCTGGACCAGGGCGGGAGCGGACACCGGGGAGCTGTTTTTT. Translation: CAWTRAGADTGELFF. The entire variable domain, with the rest obtained from reference TRBV30 and TRBJ2-2, is as follows: SQTIHQWPATLVQPVGSPLSLECTVEGTSNPNLYWYRQAAGRGLQLLFYSVGIGQISSEVPQNLSASRPQDRQFILSSKKLLLSDSGFYLCAWTRAGADTGELFFGEGSRLTVL.

J is TRBJ1-4 and V is TRBV7-2; TRBD1 is a possible D gene (5 bases). The CDR3 has 11 amino acids. V gave up 1 base and J gave up 12 bases, with 6 bases separating them. The germline V gene has CDR1 SGHTA and CDR2 FQGNSA. The CDR3 DNA reads as TGTGCCAGCAGCTTAGGACAGCAACTGTTTTTT. This encodes CASSLGQQLFF.

This clone occurred once. The chain employs TRBV4-1 and TRBJ2-7, with 12 bases matching TRBD2. Germline CDR1 MGHRA, CDR2 YSYEKL. With V trimmed by 0 bases and J by 8 bases, 8 bases remained unmatched. This CDR3 comprises 16 residues. The CDR3 reads CASSQETSGRTFKQYF. Written as DNA, the CDR3 is TGCGCCAGCAGCCAAGAAACTAGCGGGAGGACCTTTAAGCAGTACTTC.

The chain links TRBV29-1 to TRBJ1-2, with 10 bases fitting TRBD1. This CDR3 contains 13 residues. J gave up 5 bases and V 4 bases, and 4 bases lay outside the gene matches. Germline V lookup: CDR1 SQVTM, CDR2 ANQGSEA. This chain's CDR3 is CSVVTGGWYGYTF. The CDR3 DNA reads as TGCAGCGTTGTGACAGGGGGCTGGTATGGCTACACCTTC.

As for this clone: The same CDR3 can be traced to other DNA sequences in this sample. In nucleotides, the CDR3 is TGTGCCAGCTCACCAGGGCAGAACACTGAAGCTTTCTTT. Its translation is CASSPGQNTEAFF. The chain employs TRBV18 and TRBJ1-1; D call uncertain. Germline-derived CDR1 and CDR2 are KGHSH and LQKENI. Trimming removed 2 bases at V and 1 base at J, with 5 bases between. The CDR3 has 13 amino acids. Looking up the rest from reference TRBV18 and TRBJ1-1 gives the full variable domain: NAGVMQNPRHLVRRRGQEARLRCSPMKGHSHVYWYRQLPEEGLKFMVYLQKENIIDESGMPKERFSAEFPKEGPSILRIQQVVRGDSAAYFCASSPGQNTEAFFGQGTRLTVV.

This clone appeared once. The chain recombines TRBV19 with TRBJ2-1; 12 nucleotides agree with TRBD2. Germline-derived CDR1 and CDR2 are LNHDA and SQIVND (reference sequence). The CDR3 consists of 15 residues. The V segment lost 6 bases and the J segment 7 bases; nucleotides outside the gene matches: 7. The DNA of the CDR3 is TGTGCCAGTAGAAGACTAGCGGGGGCTAGAAATGAGCAGTTCTTC. It specifies CASRRLAGARNEQFF.

The V gene is TRBV6-5, the J gene TRBJ2-1; D possibly corresponds to TRBD2 (6 bases). The CDR3 has 13 amino acids. Germline-derived CDR1 and CDR2 are MNHEY and SVGAGI. Trimming removed 0 bases from V and 10 bases from J, with 10 bases in between. CDR3 bases: TGTGCCAGCAGTTACTCGAGCGGGCGGGAGCAGTTCTTC. This sequence encodes CASSYSSGREQFF.

The chain has TRBV4-2 and TRBJ2-3; 16 bases align to TRBD2. J was trimmed by 8 bases and V by 3 bases; bases with no gene match: 8. The CDR3 is 17 amino acids. Germline V lookup: CDR1 LGHNA, CDR2 YNFKEQ. This CDR3 is CASSQGTSGGARGTQYF. CDR3 nucleotide sequence: TGTGCCAGCAGCCAGGGGACTAGCGGGGGGGCGAGGGGTACGCAGTATTTT.

This sequence joins TRBV5-1 and TRBJ2-3; 9 nucleotides line up with TRBD1. V lost 0 bases to trimming and J lost 4 bases; unmatched junction nucleotides: 6. There are 16 residues in the CDR3. Germline V gene lookup returns CDR1 SGHRS and CDR2 YFSETQ. The CDR3 spells CASSLVLGDRADTQYF. The DNA of the CDR3 is TGCGCCAGCAGCTTGGTGTTGGGGGACAGGGCAGATACGCAGTATTTT. The whole variable domain, filled in from reference TRBV5-1 and TRBJ2-3, reads KAGVTQTPRYLIKTRGQQVTLSCSPISGHRSVSWYQQTPGQGLQFLFEYFSETQRNKGNFPGRFSGRQFSNSRSEMNVSTLELGDSALYLCASSLVLGDRADTQYFGPGTRLTVL.

In this sample, this clone turned up a few times. This chain uses TRBV5-1 with TRBJ2-3; D perhaps matches TRBD1 (5 bases). V shed 2 bases and J shed 3 bases, with 13 bases lying between them. In germline, CDR1 is SGHRS, CDR2 YFSETQ. This CDR3 has 15 amino acids. As DNA, the CDR3 is TGCGCCAGCAGCTTTCAGGGAATGGATACAGATACGCAGTATTTT. It codes for CASSFQGMDTDTQYF. Complete variable domain (other parts from reference TRBV5-1 and TRBJ2-3): KAGVTQTPRYLIKTRGQQVTLSCSPISGHRSVSWYQQTPGQGLQFLFEYFSETQRNKGNFPGRFSGRQFSNSRSEMNVSTLELGDSALYLCASSFQGMDTDTQYFGPGTRLTVL.

CDR3 in amino acids: CASSPMGGAYEQYF. The CDR3 nucleotides are TGTGCCAGCAGTCCCATGGGGGGGGCGTACGAGCAGTACTTC. The chain carries TRBV6-1 and TRBJ2-7; possibly TRBD2 for D (7 bases). Trimming removed 5 bases from V and 4 bases from J, with 15 bases in between. This CDR3 has 14 amino acids. Germline lookup yields CDR1 MNHNS and CDR2 SASEGT.

The chain recombines TRBV5-1 with TRBJ2-7; TRBD2 is a possible D gene (5 bases). This CDR3 comprises 14 residues. Germline V gene data show CDR1 as SGHRS and CDR2 as YFSETQ. Trimming shortened V by 0 bases and J by 4 bases, and 11 bases separated the two germline ends. The CDR3 loop is CASSLATGFYEQYF. The DNA for the CDR3 is TGCGCCAGCAGCTTGGCCACGGGGTTTTACGAGCAGTACTTC.

The V call is TRBV4-2, the J call TRBJ2-4; 7 positions match TRBD1. V lost 4 bases to trimming and J lost 6 bases; unmatched junction nucleotides: 9. CDR1 LGHNA and CDR2 YNFKEQ come from the germline V gene. This CDR3 region has 15 residues. The CDR3 sequence is CASSPTTGTVNIQYF. CDR3 DNA: TGTGCCAGCAGCCCGACGACCGGGACAGTAAACATTCAGTACTTC.

The rearrangement uses TRBV5-1 and TRBJ2-2; TRBD1 aligns across 10 bases. There are 15 residues in the CDR3. V gave up 4 bases and J gave up 6 bases; unmatched junction bases: 6. The germline gives CDR1 SGHRS, CDR2 YFSETQ. The CDR3 DNA reads as TGCGCCAGCAGCCGGGGACAGGGGAATCCCGGGGAGCTGTTTTTT. Translated, it gives CASSRGQGNPGELFF. Combining the CDR3 with reference TRBV5-1 and TRBJ2-2 gives the whole variable domain KAGVTQTPRYLIKTRGQQVTLSCSPISGHRSVSWYQQTPGQGLQFLFEYFSETQRNKGNFPGRFSGRQFSNSRSEMNVSTLELGDSALYLCASSRGQGNPGELFFGEGSRLTVL.